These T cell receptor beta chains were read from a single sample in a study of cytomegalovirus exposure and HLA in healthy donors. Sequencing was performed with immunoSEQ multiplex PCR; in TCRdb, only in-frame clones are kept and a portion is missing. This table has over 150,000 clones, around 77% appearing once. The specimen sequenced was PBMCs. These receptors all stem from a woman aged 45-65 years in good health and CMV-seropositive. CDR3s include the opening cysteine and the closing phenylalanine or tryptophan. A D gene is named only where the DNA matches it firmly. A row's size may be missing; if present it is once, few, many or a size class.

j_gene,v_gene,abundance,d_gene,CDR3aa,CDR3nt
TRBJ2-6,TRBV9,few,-,CAIPRNASPTGANVLTF,TGTGCCATCCCCAGGAACGCCTCTCCAACTGGGGCCAACGTCCTGACTTTC
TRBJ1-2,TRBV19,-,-,CASRYGRGYGYTF,TGTGCCAGTAGGTACGGGAGGGGCTATGGCTACACCTTC
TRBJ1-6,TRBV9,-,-,CASSVRENSPLHF,TGTGCCAGCAGCGTAAGGGAGAATTCACCCCTCCACTTT
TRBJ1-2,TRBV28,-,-,CASAVGFGYGYTF,TGTGCCAGCGCGGTCGGATTTGGCTATGGCTACACCTTC
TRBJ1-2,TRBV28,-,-,CARRQIYGYTF,TGTGCCCGCAGACAGATCTATGGCTACACCTTC
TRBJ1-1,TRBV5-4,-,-,CASSGGGPQLNTEAFF,TGTGCCAGCAGCGGGGGCGGTCCCCAGTTGAACACTGAAGCTTTCTTT
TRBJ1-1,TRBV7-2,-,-,CASSRIGVNTEAFF,TGTGCCAGCAGCCGAATAGGGGTCAACACTGAAGCTTTCTTT
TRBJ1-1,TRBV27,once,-,CASSLAGSEVLAFF,TGTGCCAGCAGTTTGGCAGGCTCGGAGGTATTGGCTTTCTTT
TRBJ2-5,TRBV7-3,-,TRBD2,CASSLGTTSGEQYF,TGTGCCAGCAGCTTAGGGACTACCTCTGGGGAGCAGTACTTC
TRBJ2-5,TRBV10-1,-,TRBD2,CASSGTSGQETQYF,TGCGCCAGCAGTGGGACTAGCGGCCAAGAGACCCAGTACTTC
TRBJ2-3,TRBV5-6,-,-,CASSLAGTDTQYF,TGTGCCAGCAGCTTGGCGGGCACAGATACGCAGTATTTT
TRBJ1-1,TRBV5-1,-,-,CASSLVAGLSGTEAFF,TGCGCCAGCAGCTTAGTAGCGGGACTATCGGGCACTGAAGCTTTCTTT
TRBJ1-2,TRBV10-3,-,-,CAISEPGGSNYGYTF,TGTGCCATCAGTGAGCCGGGGGGCTCTAACTATGGCTACACCTTC
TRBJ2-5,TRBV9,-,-,CASSEGLLVNSETQYF,TGTGCCAGCAGCGAGGGGCTTTTAGTTAATTCGGAGACCCAGTACTTC
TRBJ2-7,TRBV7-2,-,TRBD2,CASSREGSPGGPVEQYF,TGTGCCAGCAGCCGAGAGGGGAGCCCGGGAGGGCCAGTCGAGCAGTACTTC
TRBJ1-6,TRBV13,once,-,CASSLKYLGYNSPLHF,TGTGCCAGCAGCTTAAAGTACCTAGGCTATAATTCACCCCTCCACTTT
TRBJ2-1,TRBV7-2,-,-,CASSSVGGRYNEQFF,TGTGCCAGCAGCTCGGTGGGGGGGCGCTACAATGAGCAGTTCTTC
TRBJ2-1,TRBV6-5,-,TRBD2,CASRLERGGRGEQFF,TGTGCCAGCAGGCTAGAGCGGGGGGGCCGAGGCGAGCAGTTCTTC
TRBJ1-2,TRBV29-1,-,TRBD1,CSARRQGVGYGYTF,TGCAGCGCCAGGCGACAGGGGGTTGGCTATGGCTACACCTTC
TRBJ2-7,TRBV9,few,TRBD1,CASSGQGVSYEQYF,TGTGCCAGCAGCGGACAGGGGGTCTCCTACGAGCAGTACTTC
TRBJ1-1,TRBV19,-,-,CASSIGGGTEAFF,TGTGCCAGTAGTATAGGGGGGGGCACTGAAGCTTTCTTT
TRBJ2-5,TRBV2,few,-,CASTQWGVETQYF,TGTGCCAGCACCCAATGGGGGGTGGAGACCCAGTACTTC
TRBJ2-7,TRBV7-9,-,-,CSSEPTDSYEQYF,TGTTCCAGCGAACCGACAGACTCCTACGAGCAGTACTTC
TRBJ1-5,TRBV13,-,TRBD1,CASSSTTGTGVHF,TGTGCCAGCAGCTCAACTACCGGGACAGGGGTGCATTTT
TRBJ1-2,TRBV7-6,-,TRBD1,CASSPQTGEIYGYTF,TGTGCCAGCAGCCCCCAGACAGGGGAGATCTATGGCTACACCTTC
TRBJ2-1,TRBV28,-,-,CASSLPGSVSYNEQFF,TGTGCCAGCAGTTTACCAGGGTCCGTCTCCTACAATGAGCAGTTCTTC
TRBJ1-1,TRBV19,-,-,CASSIKTGANTEAFF,TGTGCCAGTAGTATTAAGACAGGAGCGAACACTGAAGCTTTCTTT
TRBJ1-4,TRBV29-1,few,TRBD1,CSAHGQGTTNEKLFF,TGCAGCGCACACGGACAGGGAACAACTAATGAAAAACTGTTTTTT